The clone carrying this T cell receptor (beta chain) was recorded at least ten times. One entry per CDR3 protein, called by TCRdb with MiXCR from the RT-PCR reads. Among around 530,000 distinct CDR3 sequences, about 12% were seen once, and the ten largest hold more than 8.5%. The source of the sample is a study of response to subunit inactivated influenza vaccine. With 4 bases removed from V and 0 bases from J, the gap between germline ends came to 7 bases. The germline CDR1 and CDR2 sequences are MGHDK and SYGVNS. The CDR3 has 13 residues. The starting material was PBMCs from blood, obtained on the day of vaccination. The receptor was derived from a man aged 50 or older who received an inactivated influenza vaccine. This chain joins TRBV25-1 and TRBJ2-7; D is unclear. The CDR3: CASSGASSYEQYF. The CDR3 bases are TGTGCCAGCAGTGGGGCAAGCTCCTACGAGCAGTACTTC.